This TCR beta chain stems from a study of blood T cell repertoires in COVID-19. About the study: Material from acute and convalescent COVID-19 was sourced from the United States, Italy and Spain. Nucleic acid was either cDNA or gDNA, and it came from T cells, B-cell-depleted T cells, or PBMCs.

Germline assignment: CDR1 SGHTA and CDR2 FQGNSA. This CDR3 spans 13 amino acids. Trimming at V came to 5 bases and at J to 4 bases, leaving 4 bases not matched to a gene. Original processing methods: Reference gene primer amplification in the assay estimated nucleated cell counts. Produced via immunoSEQ multiplex PCR; TCRdb's table is partial and in-frame only. That table supplies the V and J calls and clone size; D and trimming were determined from the DNA. The data contain approximately 72,000 clones, 86% of them singletons. The TCR sequence derives from a woman in her sixties or seventies with acute or convalescent COVID-19. The sequencing sample was made of peripheral blood. The chain employs TRBV7-2 and TRBJ2-5, with 7 bases lining up with TRBD1. The CDR3 region is CASSPRGRETQYF. Written as DNA, the CDR3 is TGTGCCAGCAGCCCCAGGGGGAGAGAGACCCAGTACTTC.